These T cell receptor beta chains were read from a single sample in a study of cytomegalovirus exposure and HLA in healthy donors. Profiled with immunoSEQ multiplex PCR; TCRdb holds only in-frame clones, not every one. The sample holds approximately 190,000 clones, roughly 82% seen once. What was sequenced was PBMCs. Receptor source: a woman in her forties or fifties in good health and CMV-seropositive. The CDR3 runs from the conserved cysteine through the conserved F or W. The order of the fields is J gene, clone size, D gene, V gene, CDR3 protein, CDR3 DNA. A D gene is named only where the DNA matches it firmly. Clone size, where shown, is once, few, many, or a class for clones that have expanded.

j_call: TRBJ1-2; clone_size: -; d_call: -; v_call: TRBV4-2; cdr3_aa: CASSQHKEGGYGYTF; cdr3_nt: TGTGCCAGCAGCCAGCACAAGGAGGGGGGGTATGGCTACACCTTC
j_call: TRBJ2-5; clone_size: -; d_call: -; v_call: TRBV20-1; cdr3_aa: CSSRLRETQYF; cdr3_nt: TGCAGTTCTCGACTCCGGGAGACCCAGTACTTC
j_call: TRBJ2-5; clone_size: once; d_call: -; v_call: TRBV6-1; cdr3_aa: CASRAAYQETQYF; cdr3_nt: TGTGCCAGCAGGGCGGCGTACCAAGAGACCCAGTACTTC
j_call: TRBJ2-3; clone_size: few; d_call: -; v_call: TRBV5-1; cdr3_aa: CASSFWTASTDTQYF; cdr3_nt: TGCGCCAGCAGCTTTTGGACAGCTAGCACAGATACGCAGTATTTT
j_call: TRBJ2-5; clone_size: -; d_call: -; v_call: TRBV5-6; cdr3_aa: CASSPQGSETQYF; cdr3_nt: TGTGCCAGCAGCCCCCAGGGGAGCGAGACCCAGTACTTC
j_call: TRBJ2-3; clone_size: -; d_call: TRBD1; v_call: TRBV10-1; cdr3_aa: CASSRQGARDTQYF; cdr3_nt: TGCGCCAGCAGCCGACAGGGGGCGCGGGATACGCAGTATTTT
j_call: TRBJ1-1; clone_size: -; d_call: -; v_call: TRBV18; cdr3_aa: CASSPILTTEAFF; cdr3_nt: TGTGCCAGCTCACCTATACTAACCACTGAAGCTTTCTTT
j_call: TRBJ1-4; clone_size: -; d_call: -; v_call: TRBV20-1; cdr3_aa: CSARWEGALSF; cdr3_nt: TGCAGTGCTAGGTGGGAGGGAGCTCTTTCCTTT
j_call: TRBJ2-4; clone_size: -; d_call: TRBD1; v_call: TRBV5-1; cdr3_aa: CASSPGQGARMVIQYF; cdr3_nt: TGCGCCAGCAGCCCTGGACAGGGGGCGAGAATGGTCATTCAGTACTTC
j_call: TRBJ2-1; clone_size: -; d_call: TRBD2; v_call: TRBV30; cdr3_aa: CAWSAPGLAGAFNEQFF; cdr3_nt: TGTGCCTGGAGTGCCCCAGGACTAGCGGGGGCCTTTAATGAGCAGTTCTTC
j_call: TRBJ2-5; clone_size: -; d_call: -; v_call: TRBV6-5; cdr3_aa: CASRNFNQETQYF; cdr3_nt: TGTGCCAGCAGAAACTTCAACCAAGAGACCCAGTACTTC
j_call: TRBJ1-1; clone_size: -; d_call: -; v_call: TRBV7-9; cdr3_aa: CASSSQENTEAFF; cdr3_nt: TGTGCCAGCAGCTCACAGGAGAACACTGAAGCTTTCTTT
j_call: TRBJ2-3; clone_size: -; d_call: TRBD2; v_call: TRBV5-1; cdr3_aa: CASSPISGLHTDTQYF; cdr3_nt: TGCGCCAGCAGCCCCATTAGCGGGCTACACACAGATACGCAGTATTTT
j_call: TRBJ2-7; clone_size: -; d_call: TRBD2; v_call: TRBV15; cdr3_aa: CATSIDGGISYEQYF; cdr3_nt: TGTGCCACCAGCATAGACGGGGGGATTTCCTACGAGCAGTACTTC
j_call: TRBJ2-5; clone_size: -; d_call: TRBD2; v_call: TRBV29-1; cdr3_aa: CSATGTKSSETQYF; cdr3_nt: TGCAGCGCCACGGGGACTAAATCGTCTGAGACCCAGTACTTC
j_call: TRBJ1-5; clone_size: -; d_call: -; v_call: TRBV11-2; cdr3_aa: CASSASGGEPQHF; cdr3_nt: TGTGCCAGCAGCGCATCCGGGGGAGAGCCCCAGCATTTT
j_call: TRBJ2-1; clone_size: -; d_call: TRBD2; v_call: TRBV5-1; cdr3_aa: CASSRTSGGSSRNEQFF; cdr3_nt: TGCGCCAGCAGCCGGACTAGCGGGGGGTCTTCCCGCAATGAGCAGTTCTTC
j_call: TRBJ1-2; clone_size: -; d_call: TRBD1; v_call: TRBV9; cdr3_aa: CASSVGTGTSNYGYTF; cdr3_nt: TGTGCCAGCAGCGTAGGGACAGGGACTTCTAACTATGGCTACACCTTC
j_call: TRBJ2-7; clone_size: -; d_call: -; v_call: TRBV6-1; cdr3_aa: CASRKDMSYEQYF; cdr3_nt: TGTGCCAGCAGAAAGGACATGAGCTACGAGCAGTACTTC
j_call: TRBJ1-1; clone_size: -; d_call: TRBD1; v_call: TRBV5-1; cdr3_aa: CASSRTTGEKLAFF; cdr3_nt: TGCGCCAGCAGCCGTACGACAGGGGAAAAGTTGGCTTTCTTT
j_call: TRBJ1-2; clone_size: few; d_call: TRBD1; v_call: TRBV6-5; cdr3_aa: CATTGANYGYTF; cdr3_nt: TGTGCCACTACAGGGGCTAACTATGGCTACACCTTC
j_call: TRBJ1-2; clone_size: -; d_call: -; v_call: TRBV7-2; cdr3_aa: CASSLGRGTSYGYTF; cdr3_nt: TGTGCCAGCAGCTTAGGAAGAGGGACATCCTATGGCTACACCTTC
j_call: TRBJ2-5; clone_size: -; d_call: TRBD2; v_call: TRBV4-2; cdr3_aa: CASSQDSRLAGGPETQYF; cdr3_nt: TGTGCCAGCAGCCAAGATAGTCGGCTAGCGGGGGGGCCTGAGACCCAGTACTTC
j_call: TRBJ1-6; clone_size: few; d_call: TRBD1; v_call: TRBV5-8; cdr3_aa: CASSSPTGTGFSYNSPLHF; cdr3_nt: TGTGCCAGCAGCTCCCCTACCGGGACAGGTTTCTCCTATAATTCACCCCTCCACTTT
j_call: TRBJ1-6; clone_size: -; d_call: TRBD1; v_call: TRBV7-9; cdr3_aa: CASSSWTGGAKNSPLHF; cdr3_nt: TGTGCCAGCAGCTCATGGACAGGGGGCGCAAAAAATTCACCCCTCCACTTT
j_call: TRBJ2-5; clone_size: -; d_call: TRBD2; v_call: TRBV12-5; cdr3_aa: CASGLTRTSGGFQETQYF; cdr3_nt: TGTGCTAGTGGTTTGACTCGGACTAGCGGGGGGTTCCAAGAGACCCAGTACTTC
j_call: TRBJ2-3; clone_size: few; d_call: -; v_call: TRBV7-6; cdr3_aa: CASSLTEGGAYTQYF; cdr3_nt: TGTGCCAGCAGCTTAACCGAGGGGGGGGCCTATACGCAGTATTTT
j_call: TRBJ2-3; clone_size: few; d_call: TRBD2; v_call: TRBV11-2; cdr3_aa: CASSLEGRGGPDTQYF; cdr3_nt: TGTGCCAGCAGCTTAGAGGGGCGGGGGGGACCAGATACGCAGTATTTT
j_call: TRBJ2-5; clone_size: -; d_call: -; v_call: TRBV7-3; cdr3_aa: CASSLSRAGETQYF; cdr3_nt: TGTGCCAGCAGCTTAAGTAGGGCAGGGGAGACCCAATACTTC
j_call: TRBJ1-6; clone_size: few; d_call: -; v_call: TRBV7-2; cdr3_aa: CASSPYNSPLHF; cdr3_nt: TGTGCCAGCAGCCCGTATAATTCACCCCTCCACTTT
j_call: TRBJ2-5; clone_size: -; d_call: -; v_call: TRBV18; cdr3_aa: CASSPTTQETQYF; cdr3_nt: TGTGCCAGCTCACCAACAACCCAAGAGACCCAGTACTTC
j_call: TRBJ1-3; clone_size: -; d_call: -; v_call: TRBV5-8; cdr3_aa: CASSLLGDAGNTIYF; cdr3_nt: TGTGCCAGCAGCTTGTTAGGGGATGCTGGAAACACCATATATTTT
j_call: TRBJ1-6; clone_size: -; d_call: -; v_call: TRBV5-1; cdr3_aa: CASSPLRVYNSPLHF; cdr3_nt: TGCGCCAGCAGCCCCCTCCGTGTCTATAATTCACCCCTCCACTTT
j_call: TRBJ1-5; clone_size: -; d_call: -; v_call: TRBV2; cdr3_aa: CASSEARGYSNQPQHF; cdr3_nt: TGTGCCAGCAGTGAGGCGAGGGGGTATAGCAATCAGCCCCAGCATTTT
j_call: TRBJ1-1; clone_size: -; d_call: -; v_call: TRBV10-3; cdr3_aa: CAIRAVTRLEAFF; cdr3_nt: TGTGCCATCAGAGCCGTCACCCGTCTTGAAGCTTTCTTT
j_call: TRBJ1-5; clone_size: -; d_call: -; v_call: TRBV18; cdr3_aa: CASSPGQNQPQHF; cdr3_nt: TGTGCCAGCTCCCCCGGACAGAATCAGCCCCAGCATTTT
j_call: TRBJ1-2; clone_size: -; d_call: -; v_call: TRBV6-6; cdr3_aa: CASSGILDRNYGYTF; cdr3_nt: TGTGCCAGCAGCGGGATACTCGACAGGAACTATGGCTACACCTTC
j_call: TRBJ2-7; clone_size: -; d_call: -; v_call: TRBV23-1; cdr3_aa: CASRPYIGQNYEQYF; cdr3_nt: TGCGCCAGCAGACCATACATAGGCCAGAACTACGAGCAGTACTTC
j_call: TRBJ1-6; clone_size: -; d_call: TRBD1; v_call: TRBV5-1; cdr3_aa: CASSLGTGGSPLHF; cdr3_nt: TGCGCCAGCAGCTTGGGGACAGGGGGCTCACCCCTCCACTTT
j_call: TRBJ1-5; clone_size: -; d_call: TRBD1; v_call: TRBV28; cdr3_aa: CASRPGGTRDQPQHF; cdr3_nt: TGTGCCAGCAGACCAGGGGGCACTAGGGATCAGCCCCAGCATTTT
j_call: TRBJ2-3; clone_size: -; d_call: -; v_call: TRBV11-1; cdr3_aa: CASSPDGRDTDTQYF; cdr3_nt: TGTGCCAGCAGCCCCGACGGTCGGGACACAGATACGCAGTATTTT
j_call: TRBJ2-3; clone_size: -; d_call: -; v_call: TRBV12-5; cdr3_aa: CASGYSGGTDTQYF; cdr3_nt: TGTGCTAGTGGTTATTCGGGAGGCACAGATACGCAGTATTTT
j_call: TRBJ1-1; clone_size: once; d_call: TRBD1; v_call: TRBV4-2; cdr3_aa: CASSQETGVNTEAFF; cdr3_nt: TGTGCCAGCAGCCAGGAGACAGGGGTGAACACTGAAGCTTTCTTT
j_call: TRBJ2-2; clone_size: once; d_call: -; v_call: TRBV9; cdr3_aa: CASSLRGGAGELFF; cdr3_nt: TGTGCCAGCAGCCTGAGAGGGGGAGCCGGGGAGCTGTTTTTT
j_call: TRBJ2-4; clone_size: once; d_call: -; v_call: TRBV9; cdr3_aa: CASSVGPRTDIQYF; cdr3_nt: TGTGCCAGCAGCGTAGGTCCTCGTACGGACATTCAGTACTTC
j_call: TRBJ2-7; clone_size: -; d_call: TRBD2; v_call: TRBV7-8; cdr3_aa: CASSLTSGGAVFEQYF; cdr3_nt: TGTGCCAGCAGCTTAACTAGCGGGGGGGCGGTATTCGAGCAGTACTTC
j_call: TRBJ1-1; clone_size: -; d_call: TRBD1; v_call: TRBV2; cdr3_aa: CASSVSGGGNTEAFF; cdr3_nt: TGTGCCAGCAGTGTTTCAGGGGGCGGGAACACTGAAGCTTTCTTT
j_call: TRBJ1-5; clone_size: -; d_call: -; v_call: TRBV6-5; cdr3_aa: CASTEQGVGQPQHF; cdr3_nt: TGTGCCAGCACCGAACAGGGAGTGGGTCAGCCCCAGCATTTT
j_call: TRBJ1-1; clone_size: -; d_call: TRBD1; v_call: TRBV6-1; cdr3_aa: CASSNRGTGNTEAFF; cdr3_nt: TGTGCCAGCAGTAACAGAGGGACAGGGAACACTGAAGCTTTCTTT
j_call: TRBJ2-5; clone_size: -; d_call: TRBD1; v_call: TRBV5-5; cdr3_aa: CASSGRTGEFQETQYF; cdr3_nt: TGTGCCAGCAGCGGCCGGACAGGGGAGTTCCAAGAGACCCAGTACTTC
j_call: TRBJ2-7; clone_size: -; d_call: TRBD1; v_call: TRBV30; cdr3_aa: CAWARAGGSYEQYF; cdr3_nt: TGTGCCTGGGCGAGGGCAGGGGGATCCTACGAGCAGTACTTC
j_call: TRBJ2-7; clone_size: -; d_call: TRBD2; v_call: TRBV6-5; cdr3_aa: CASSWTSGGRYEQYF; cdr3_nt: TGTGCCAGCAGTTGGACTAGCGGGGGGCGATACGAGCAGTACTTC
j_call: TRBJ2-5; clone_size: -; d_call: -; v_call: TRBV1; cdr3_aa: CTSSQVGTSGGAFEQYF; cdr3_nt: TGCACCAGCAGCCAAGTCGGGACTAGCGGGGGGGCTTTTGAGCAGTACTTC
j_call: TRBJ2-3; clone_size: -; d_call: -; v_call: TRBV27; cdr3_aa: CASRNSGGGATDTQYF; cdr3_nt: TGTGCCAGTCGAAACTCCGGAGGGGGGGCAACAGATACGCAGTATTTT
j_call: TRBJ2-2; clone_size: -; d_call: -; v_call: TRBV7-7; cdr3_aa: CASSLSSGNTGELFF; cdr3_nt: TGTGCTAGCAGCTTATCCAGCGGCAACACCGGGGAGCTGTTTTTT
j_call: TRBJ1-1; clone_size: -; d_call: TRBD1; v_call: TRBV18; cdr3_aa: CASSQGTGTTEAFF; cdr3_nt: TGTGCCAGCTCACAAGGGACAGGGACGACTGAAGCTTTCTTT
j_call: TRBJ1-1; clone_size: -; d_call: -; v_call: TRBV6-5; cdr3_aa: CASSYLQGNTEAFF; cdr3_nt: TGTGCCAGCAGCTATCTACAGGGGAACACTGAAGCTTTCTTT
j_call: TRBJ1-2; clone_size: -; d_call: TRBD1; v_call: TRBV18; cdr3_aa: CASSPADRDGYTF; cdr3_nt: TGTGCCAGCTCACCGGCGGACAGGGACGGCTACACCTTC